Listed below are T cell receptor beta chains from one sample, sequenced in a study of cytomegalovirus exposure and HLA in healthy donors. Generated by immunoSEQ multiplex PCR, the TCRdb table keeps only in-frame clones and is missing some. This sample has around 190,000 clones; 85% occur once, and the top ten carry approximately 15%. The material sequenced was PBMCs. The receptors here all came from a young man in good health and CMV-seropositive. The CDR3 runs from the conserved cysteine through the conserved F or W. D genes are given only for firm matches. Clone size is given for some rows only: seen once, a few or many times, or a class if the clone is expanded.

NA	NA	TRBV27	TRBJ2-1	TGTGCCAGCAGTTTTTTGGGCGTAGAGAATGAGCAGTTCTTC	CASSFLGVENEQFF
TRBD2	NA	TRBV5-1	TRBJ2-1	TGCGCCAGCAGCACCACTAGCGGTCCCTACAATGAGCAGTTCTTC	CASSTTSGPYNEQFF
TRBD2	NA	TRBV19	TRBJ2-2	TGTGCCAGTAGACTGGCGGGGGGAACCGGGGAGCTGTTTTTT	CASRLAGGTGELFF
NA	NA	TRBV19	TRBJ1-5	TGTGCCAGTAGTATCGCCTGGTCGGGCAATCAGCCCCAGCATTTT	CASSIAWSGNQPQHF
TRBD2	NA	TRBV4-1	TRBJ2-7	TGCGCCAGCAGCCAAGTTACGGGAGGGCCGTTCTACGAGCAGTACTTC	CASSQVTGGPFYEQYF
NA	NA	TRBV28	TRBJ2-1	TGTGCCAGCAGTACCCGGCCCAGGGATGAGCAGTTCTTC	CASSTRPRDEQFF
TRBD1	NA	TRBV15	TRBJ1-2	TGTGCCACCAGCAGAGAGGCGAGGACAGGGGTCGGCTACACCTTC	CATSREARTGVGYTF
TRBD2	NA	TRBV7-9	TRBJ2-7	TGTGCCGGAACTAGCGGGGGGGCAGTGTGGAACTTC	CAGTSGGAVWNF
NA	NA	TRBV28	TRBJ2-7	TGTGCCAGCAGTTCCTACTCCTACGAGCAGTACTTC	CASSSYSYEQYF
NA	NA	TRBV7-8	TRBJ2-1	TGTGCCAGCAGCTTAGGGGGACTGGGGAGTTACAATGAGCAGTTCTTC	CASSLGGLGSYNEQFF
TRBD2	NA	TRBV7-2	TRBJ2-5	TGTGCCAGCAGCCCTGGTAGCGGGGAGACCCAGTACTTC	CASSPGSGETQYF
NA	NA	TRBV28	TRBJ2-7	TGTGCCAGCAGAGGGGGCGGACCACGGCAGCCCGGGGGCGAGCAGTACTTC	CASRGGGPRQPGGEQYF
NA	NA	TRBV5-1	TRBJ2-1	TGCGCCAGCAGCTTGGAGGCAGGGTCCAGCAATGAGCAGTTCTTC	CASSLEAGSSNEQFF
NA	NA	TRBV10-3	TRBJ2-7	TGTGCCATCAGTGATTCGGGAGTTGGGGCCTACGAGCAGTACTTC	CAISDSGVGAYEQYF
TRBD1	once	TRBV27	TRBJ1-2	TGTGCCAGCAGTCCGCTAGGACAGGTTCATGGCTACACCTTC	CASSPLGQVHGYTF
NA	NA	TRBV29-1	TRBJ2-7	TGCAGCGTTGAATCCTTCTACGAGCAGTACTTC	CSVESFYEQYF
TRBD2	NA	TRBV5-4	TRBJ2-5	TGTGCCAGCAGCTCCGGGACTAGCGGCCAAGAGACCCAGTACTTC	CASSSGTSGQETQYF
TRBD1	NA	TRBV13	TRBJ1-2	TGTGCCAGCAGCTCTGGACAGGGAGTAATTTATGGCTACACCTTC	CASSSGQGVIYGYTF
TRBD2	NA	TRBV27	TRBJ2-1	TGTGCCAGCAGCCCCCGCGGGCTAGCGGAAGTCCGCACTTACAATGAGCAGTTCTTC	CASSPRGLAEVRTYNEQFF
TRBD2	NA	TRBV7-9	TRBJ2-3	TGTGCCAGCACCTTCGGCGCGGGGGGGCGTGCAGATACGCAGTATTTT	CASTFGAGGRADTQYF
NA	NA	TRBV21-1	TRBJ2-6	TGTGCCAGTCCGGGACAGGGGTCCTCTGGGGCCAACGTCCTGACTTTC	CASPGQGSSGANVLTF
TRBD2	once	TRBV30	TRBJ2-5	TGTGCCTGGAGGGGACTAGGTTTAGAGACCCAGTACTTC	CAWRGLGLETQYF
TRBD2	NA	TRBV9	TRBJ2-1	TGTGCCAGCAGCGTAGGGGGACTAGCGGGAGGGTACTACAATGAGCAGTTCTTC	CASSVGGLAGGYYNEQFF
NA	NA	TRBV11-3	TRBJ1-2	TGTGCCAGCAGCTTAGTAGGACTGCTCTATGGCTACACCTTC	CASSLVGLLYGYTF
NA	once	TRBV10-3	TRBJ1-2	TGTGCCATCAGAGGAGACACGGCGGGCTATGGCTACACCTTC	CAIRGDTAGYGYTF
NA	NA	TRBV4-1	TRBJ2-5	TGCGCCAGCAGCCAAGGACTTACTTTTAGAGAGACCCAGTACTTC	CASSQGLTFRETQYF
NA	few	TRBV27	TRBJ1-6	TGTGCCAGCAGTCAGGAAGGGGATTCACCCCTCCACTTT	CASSQEGDSPLHF
TRBD2	NA	TRBV7-2	TRBJ2-1	TGTGCCAGCAGCTTTACGGGACTAGACCACAATGAGCAGTTCTTC	CASSFTGLDHNEQFF
NA	NA	TRBV5-6	TRBJ1-1	TGTGCCAGCAGCTACCGGAGGGGTACGTTGAACACTGAAGCTTTCTTT	CASSYRRGTLNTEAFF
TRBD2	NA	TRBV7-9	TRBJ2-1	TGTGCCAGCAGCCAAGAGACTAGCGGAGGAAATGAGCAGTTCTTC	CASSQETSGGNEQFF
NA	NA	TRBV19	TRBJ2-2	TGTGCCAGTAGTATAGATCGGCGGGACACCGGGGAGCTGTTTTTT	CASSIDRRDTGELFF
TRBD2	NA	TRBV4-2	TRBJ2-2	TGTGCCAGCAGTCTGACTAGCGGGGGCGCCGGGGAGCTGTTTTTT	CASSLTSGGAGELFF
NA	NA	TRBV6-6	TRBJ1-2	TGTGCCAGCAGTTACTCTTTCAGGGGCGGCGGCTACACCTTC	CASSYSFRGGGYTF
NA	NA	TRBV9	TRBJ1-2	TGTGCCAGCAGCTCGGGTCTCGGCAGGGCGCAAGGTGGCTACACCTTC	CASSSGLGRAQGGYTF
TRBD1	NA	TRBV6-1	TRBJ2-7	TGTGCCAGCAGCGTGACAGGGGGCTACGAGCAGTACTTC	CASSVTGGYEQYF
NA	NA	TRBV7-3	TRBJ2-1	TGTGCCAGCAGCCCCTCCTCCTACAATGAGCAGTTCTTC	CASSPSSYNEQFF
NA	NA	TRBV6-5	TRBJ1-6	TGTGCCAGCAGTTACGCGCAAGGAGGATATAATTCACCCCTCCACTTT	CASSYAQGGYNSPLHF
TRBD1	NA	TRBV6-1	TRBJ2-7	TGTGCCAGCAGTCCCAGATCGACAGGGACCTACGAGCAGTACTTC	CASSPRSTGTYEQYF
TRBD1	NA	TRBV10-3	TRBJ2-1	TGTGCCATGAGACAGGGGTCCTACAATGAGCAGTTCTTC	CAMRQGSYNEQFF
TRBD1	NA	TRBV4-1	TRBJ2-7	TGCGCCAGCAGCCAAGGGACAGGGAACGAGCAGTACTTC	CASSQGTGNEQYF
NA	NA	TRBV12-1	TRBJ2-3	TGTGAGTATACTGATCAACAGTGGACAGATACGCAGTATTTT	CEYTDQQWTDTQYF
NA	NA	TRBV6-5	TRBJ2-7	TGTGCCAGCAGTTACTCGGGCCAGGGGACCTACGAGCAGTACTTC	CASSYSGQGTYEQYF
TRBD1	NA	TRBV29-1	TRBJ2-1	TGCAGCGTCGACAGGGGGGTGCCCTACAATGAGCAGTTCTTC	CSVDRGVPYNEQFF
TRBD1	NA	TRBV2	TRBJ1-3	TGTGCCAGCGGAGGGACAGGAAGCTACTCTGGAAACACCATATATTTT	CASGGTGSYSGNTIYF
NA	few	TRBV14	TRBJ1-6	TGTGCCAGCAGCCATTACCCAGGTGGTTCACCCCTCCACTTT	CASSHYPGGSPLHF
NA	NA	TRBV28	TRBJ1-5	TGTGCCAGCAGGCAGAATCTCGATCAGCCCCAGCATTTT	CASRQNLDQPQHF
TRBD2	NA	TRBV27	TRBJ2-4	TGTGCCAGCAGTTTATCTTCGATGGTAGCGGGAGATCTAGCCAAAAACATTCAGTACTTC	CASSLSSMVAGDLAKNIQYF
NA	NA	TRBV5-6	TRBJ2-7	TGTGCCAGCAGCTCTCGGATACTAGTTTCCTACGAGCAGTACTTC	CASSSRILVSYEQYF
TRBD2	NA	TRBV4-1	TRBJ2-7	TGCGCCAGCAGCCAGGGACTAGCAGGCGAGCAGTACTTC	CASSQGLAGEQYF
NA	NA	TRBV7-8	TRBJ1-1	TGTGCCAGCAACCTACAGGGTTCGAACACTGAAGCTTTCTTT	CASNLQGSNTEAFF
TRBD1	NA	TRBV6-1	TRBJ2-7	TGTGCCAGCAGTGAACAGGGGGCGGCCGAGCAGTACTTC	CASSEQGAAEQYF
TRBD1	NA	TRBV7-9	TRBJ1-4	TGTGCCAGCAGCGCCGGGACAGGTGATGAAAAACTGTTTTTT	CASSAGTGDEKLFF
NA	NA	TRBV6-1	TRBJ2-7	TGTGCCAGCAGTCTGGCTTACGCCTACGAGCAGTACTTC	CASSLAYAYEQYF
TRBD2	NA	TRBV7-6	TRBJ2-3	TGTGCCAGCAGCTTAGCTGGGGGACTAGCGGGACCTAGCACAGATACGCAGTATTTT	CASSLAGGLAGPSTDTQYF
TRBD1	NA	TRBV28	TRBJ1-5	TGTGCCAGCACCCTGGGACAGCTTAATCAGCCCCAGCATTTT	CASTLGQLNQPQHF